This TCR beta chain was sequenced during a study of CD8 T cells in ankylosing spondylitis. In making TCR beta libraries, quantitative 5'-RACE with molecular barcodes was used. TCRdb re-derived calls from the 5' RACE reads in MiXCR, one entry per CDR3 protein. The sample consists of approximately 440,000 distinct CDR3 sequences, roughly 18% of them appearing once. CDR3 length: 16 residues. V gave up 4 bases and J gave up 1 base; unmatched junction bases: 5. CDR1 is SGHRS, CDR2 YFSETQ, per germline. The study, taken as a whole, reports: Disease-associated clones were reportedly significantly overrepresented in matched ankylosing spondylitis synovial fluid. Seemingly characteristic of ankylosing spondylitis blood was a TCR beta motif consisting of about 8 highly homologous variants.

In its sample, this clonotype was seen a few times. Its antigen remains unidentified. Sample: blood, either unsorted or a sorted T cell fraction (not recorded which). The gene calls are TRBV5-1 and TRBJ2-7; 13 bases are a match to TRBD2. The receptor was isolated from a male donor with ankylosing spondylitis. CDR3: CASSKGTSGTSYEQYF. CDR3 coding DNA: TGCGCCAGCAGCAAAGGGACTAGCGGGACTTCCTACGAGCAGTACTTC.